This T cell receptor beta chain was observed in a study of identical twins. The study, taken as a whole, reports: Twin pairs' shared out-of-frame alpha sequences were enriched in low generation probability. Abundant cord blood beta clonotypes carried fewer insertions; memory repertoires showed none. Conclusions were based on cross-sectional statistical analysis, without following the same donors.

The V gene end was trimmed by 3 bases and the J gene end by 4 bases; junction bases not matched to a gene: 4. Germline V gene sequence: CDR1 KGHSH, CDR2 LQKENI. The CDR3 is 15 residues long. Template switching, a step in the protocol, added a universal primer site, and cDNA carried unique molecular identifiers. TCRdb itself ran the 5' RACE reads through MiXCR, one entry per CDR3 protein. The table shows roughly 490,000 distinct CDR3 sequences, with more than 13% occurring only once. Concerning this clonotype itself: Antigen: not known.

Another study also made use of these data, one on yellow fever vaccine responses in identical twins.

The clonotype originates from a woman between 18 and 29 years old in good health. V gene TRBV18 combines with J gene TRBJ2-1; 9 bases map to TRBD2. The material sequenced was CD4+ T cells sorted from blood. The CDR3 region is CASSPRLAEYNEQFF. In DNA form, the CDR3 reads TGTGCCAGCTCACCGCGACTAGCGGAGTACAATGAGCAGTTCTTC. The full variable domain, in which reference TRBV18 and TRBJ2-1 provide the parts outside the CDR3, is NAGVMQNPRHLVRRRGQEARLRCSPMKGHSHVYWYRQLPEEGLKFMVYLQKENIIDESGMPKERFSAEFPKEGPSILRIQQVVRGDSAAYFCASSPRLAEYNEQFFGPGTRLTVL.